These 2 T cell receptor beta chains share one sample of origin, sequenced in a study of long-term antiretroviral therapy in people with HIV (dated by TCRdb to 2022 to 2024). The immunoSEQ hsTCRB v3.0 assay was used at survey level resolution to sequence the TRB variable region. The immuneACCESS repertoire file appears here via TCRdb, limited to in-frame rearrangements. These files lack a portion of the clones; in checked studies, under half of the deficit traces to unresolved V genes, and the cause of the others is not known. In all, the sample holds about 20,000 clones, and about 91% of those were seen once. The top ten hold around 7.9% of the sample. The sample in question was unsorted PBMCs, obtained 4.4 years after starting antiretroviral therapy. The receptors stem from a woman aged 45-65 years with HIV.

In DNA form, the CDR3 reads TGCGCCAGCAGCTCCGGAAATCAGGGTTCCGAGCAGTACTTC. Its translation: CASSSGNQGSEQYF. The chain uses TRBV5-1 and TRBJ2-7, with a tentative D call TRBD1 (5 bases). CDR1 SGHRS and CDR2 YFSETQ come from the germline V gene. V was shortened by 3 bases and J by 6 bases, with 16 bases between the two germline ends. The CDR3 runs to 14 residues.

CDR3 sequence reads: CASSLGLAGAAYNEQFF. CDR3 sequence (DNA): TGTGCCAGCAGCTTAGGGTTAGCGGGGGCCGCCTACAATGAGCAGTTCTTC. J is TRBJ2-1 and V is TRBV7-2; TRBD2 matches 9 bases. V lost 1 base to trimming and J lost 2 bases; unmatched junction nucleotides: 6. From germline, CDR1 is SGHTA and CDR2 FQGNSA. This CDR3 spans 17 amino acids.